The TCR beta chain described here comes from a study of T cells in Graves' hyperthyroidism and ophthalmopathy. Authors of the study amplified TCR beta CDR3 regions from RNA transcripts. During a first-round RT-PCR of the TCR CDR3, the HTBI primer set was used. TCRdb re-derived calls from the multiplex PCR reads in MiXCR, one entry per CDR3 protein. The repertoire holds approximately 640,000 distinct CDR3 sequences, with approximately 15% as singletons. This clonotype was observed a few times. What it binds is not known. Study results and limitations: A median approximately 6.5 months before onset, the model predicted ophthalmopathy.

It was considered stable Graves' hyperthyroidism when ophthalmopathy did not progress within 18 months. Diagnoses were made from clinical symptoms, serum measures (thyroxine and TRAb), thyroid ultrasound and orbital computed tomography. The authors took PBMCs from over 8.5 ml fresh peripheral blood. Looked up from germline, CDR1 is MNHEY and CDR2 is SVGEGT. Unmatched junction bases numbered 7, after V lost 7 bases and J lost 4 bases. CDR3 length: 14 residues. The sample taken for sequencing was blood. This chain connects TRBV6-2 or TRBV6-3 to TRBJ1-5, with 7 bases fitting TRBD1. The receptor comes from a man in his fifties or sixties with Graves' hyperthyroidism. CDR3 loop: CASTPGQMNQPQHF. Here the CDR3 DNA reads TGTGCCAGCACCCCGGGACAGATGAATCAGCCCCAGCATTTT.